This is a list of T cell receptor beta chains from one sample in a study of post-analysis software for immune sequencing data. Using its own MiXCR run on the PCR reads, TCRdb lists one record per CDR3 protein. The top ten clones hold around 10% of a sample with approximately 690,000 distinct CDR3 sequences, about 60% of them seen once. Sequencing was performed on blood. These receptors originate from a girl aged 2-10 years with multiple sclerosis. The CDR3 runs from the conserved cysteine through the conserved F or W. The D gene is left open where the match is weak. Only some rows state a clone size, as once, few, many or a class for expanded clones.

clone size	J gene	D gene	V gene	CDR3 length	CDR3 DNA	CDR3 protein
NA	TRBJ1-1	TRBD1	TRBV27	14	TGTGCCAGCACTCCGGGACAGGGGGGGACTGAAGCTTTCTTT	CASTPGQGGTEAFF
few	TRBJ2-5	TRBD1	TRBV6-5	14	TGTGCCAGCAGTTACCGGGACAGGAAAGAGACCCAGTACTTC	CASSYRDRKETQYF
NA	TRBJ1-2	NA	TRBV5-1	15	TGCGCCAGCACGGAGGGGTCGTCCAACATCTATGGCTACACCTTC	CASTEGSSNIYGYTF
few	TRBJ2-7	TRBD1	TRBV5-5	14	TGTGCCAGCACCCGGACAGGGAGCTCCTACGAGCAGTACTTC	CASTRTGSSYEQYF
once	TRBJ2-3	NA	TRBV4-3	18	TGCGCCGGCAGCCAAGAGTTAGGGGACTTCTATAGCACAGATACGCAGTATTTT	CAGSQELGDFYSTDTQYF
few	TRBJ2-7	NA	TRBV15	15	TGTGCCACCAGCAGAGATCGAAGTACAGCGGGCGAGCAGTACTTC	CATSRDRSTAGEQYF
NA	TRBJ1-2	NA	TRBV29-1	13	TGCAGCGTTGGATCCAGCAGACGTTATGGCTACACCTTC	CSVGSSRRYGYTF
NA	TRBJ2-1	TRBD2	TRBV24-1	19	TGTGCCACCAGTGAGCGACCGGGACTAGCGGGAGGAAGGGACAATGAGCAGTTCTTC	CATSERPGLAGGRDNEQFF
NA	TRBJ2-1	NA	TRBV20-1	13	TGCAGTGCTAGAAGACCCACAGGGCCTGAGCAGTTCTTC	CSARRPTGPEQFF
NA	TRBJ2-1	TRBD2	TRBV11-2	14	TGTGCCAGCAGCTTAGGACTAGCGGGCAGTGAGCAGTTCTTC	CASSLGLAGSEQFF
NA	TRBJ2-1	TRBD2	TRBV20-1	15	TGCAGTGCCCCCCAGACTAGCGGCCACTACAATGAGCAGTTCTTC	CSAPQTSGHYNEQFF
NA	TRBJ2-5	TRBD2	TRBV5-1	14	TGCGCCAGCAGCTTGGGACTAGCAGATGAGACCCAGTACTTC	CASSLGLADETQYF
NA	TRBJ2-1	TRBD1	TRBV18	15	TGTGCCAGCTCACGCCCGGGACAGGGGGCCGTTGAGCAGTTCTTC	CASSRPGQGAVEQFF
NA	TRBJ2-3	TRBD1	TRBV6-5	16	TGTGCCAGCGGTTTTCCGGGACAGGGGGCCCCAGATACGCAGTATTTT	CASGFPGQGAPDTQYF
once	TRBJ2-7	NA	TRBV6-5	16	TGTGCCAGCAGTTACTCTTCCGGGACGGTCCCCTACGAGCAGTACTTC	CASSYSSGTVPYEQYF
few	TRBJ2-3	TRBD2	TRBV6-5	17	TGTGCCAGCAGTTACACCCCTAGCGGGATTACGGGGGATACGCAGTATTTT	CASSYTPSGITGDTQYF
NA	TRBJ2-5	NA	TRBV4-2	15	TGTGCCAGCAGCCAAGAATTCGGCAGGGTTGAGACCCAGTACTTC	CASSQEFGRVETQYF
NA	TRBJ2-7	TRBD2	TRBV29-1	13	TGCAGCGTTCAATTAAGACTAGCGGAGGCCCAGTACTTC	CSVQLRLAEAQYF
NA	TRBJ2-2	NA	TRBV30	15	TGTGCCTGGAGAAAGGATGCCCGGATCACCGGGGAGCTGTTTTTT	CAWRKDARITGELFF
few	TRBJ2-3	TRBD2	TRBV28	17	TGTGCCAGCAGCCCGTACCCAAGCGGGAGTAAAACAGATACGCAGTATTTT	CASSPYPSGSKTDTQYF
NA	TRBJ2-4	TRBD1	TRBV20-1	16	TGCAGTGCTAGAGGGGGGGAAGGACAGGGGAAAAACATTCAGTACTTC	CSARGGEGQGKNIQYF
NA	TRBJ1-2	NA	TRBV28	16	TGTGCCAGCAGTTTACAGGTACCTGGCCCTAACTATGGCTACACCTTC	CASSLQVPGPNYGYTF
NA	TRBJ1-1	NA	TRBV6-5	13	TGTGCCAGCAGTTACTCTGCGGACACTGAAGCTTTCTTT	CASSYSADTEAFF
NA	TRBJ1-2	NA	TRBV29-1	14	TGCAGCGTTGGAACCCCCGACCTTGGGAATGGCTACACCTTC	CSVGTPDLGNGYTF
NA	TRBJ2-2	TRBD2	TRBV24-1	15	TGTGCCACCAGCCCTAGCGGGGCGAACACCGGGGAGCTGTTTTTT	CATSPSGANTGELFF
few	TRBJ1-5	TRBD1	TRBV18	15	TGTGCCAGCTCAACGGACAGGCTTAGCAATCAGCCCCAGCATTTT	CASSTDRLSNQPQHF
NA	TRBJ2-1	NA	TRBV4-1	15	TGCGCCAGCAGCCAAGATCGCAGGGTCGGGTATGAGCAGTTCTTC	CASSQDRRVGYEQFF
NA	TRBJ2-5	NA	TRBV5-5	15	TGTGCCAGCAGCCAGATCGCAGGGGCTCAAGAGACCCAGTACTTC	CASSQIAGAQETQYF
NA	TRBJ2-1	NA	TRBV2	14	TGTGCCAGCCGGAGGGGGGGAAACTACAATGAGCAGTTCTTC	CASRRGGNYNEQFF